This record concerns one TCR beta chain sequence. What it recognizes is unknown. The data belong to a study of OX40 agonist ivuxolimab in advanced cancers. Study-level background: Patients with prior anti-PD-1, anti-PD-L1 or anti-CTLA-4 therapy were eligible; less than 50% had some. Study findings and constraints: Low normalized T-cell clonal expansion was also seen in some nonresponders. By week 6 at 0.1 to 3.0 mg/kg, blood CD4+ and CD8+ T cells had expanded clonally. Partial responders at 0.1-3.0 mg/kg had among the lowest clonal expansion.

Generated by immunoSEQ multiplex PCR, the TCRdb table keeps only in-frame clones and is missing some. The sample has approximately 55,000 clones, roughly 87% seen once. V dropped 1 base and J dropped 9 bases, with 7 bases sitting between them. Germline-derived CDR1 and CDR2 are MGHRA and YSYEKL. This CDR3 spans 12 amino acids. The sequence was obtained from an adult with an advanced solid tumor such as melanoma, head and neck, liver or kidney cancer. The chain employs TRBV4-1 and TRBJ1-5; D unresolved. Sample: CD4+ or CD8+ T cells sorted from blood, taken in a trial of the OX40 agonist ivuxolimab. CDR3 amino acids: CASSQGFGPQHF. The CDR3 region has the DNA TGCGCCAGCAGCCAAGGATTCGGGCCCCAGCATTTT.